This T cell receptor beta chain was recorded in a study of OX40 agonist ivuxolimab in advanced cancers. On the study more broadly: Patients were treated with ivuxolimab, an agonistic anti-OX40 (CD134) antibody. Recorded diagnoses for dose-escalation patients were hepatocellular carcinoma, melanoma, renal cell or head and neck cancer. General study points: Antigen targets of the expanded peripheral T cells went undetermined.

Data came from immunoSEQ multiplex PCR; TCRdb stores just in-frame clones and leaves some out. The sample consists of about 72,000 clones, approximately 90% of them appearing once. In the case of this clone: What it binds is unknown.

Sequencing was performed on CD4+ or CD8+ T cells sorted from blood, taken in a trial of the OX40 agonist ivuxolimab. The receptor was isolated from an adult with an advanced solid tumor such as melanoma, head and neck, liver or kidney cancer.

CDR3 sequence reads: CASSLGGSAGEEQFF. The CDR3 coding sequence is TGTGCCAGCAGCTTAGGGGGTTCGGCGGGCGAGGAGCAGTTCTTC. The chain has TRBV11-2 and TRBJ2-1; D might be TRBD2 (5 bases). CDR3 length equals 15 residues. V lost 1 base to trimming and J lost 10 bases, with 17 bases between them. Germline V CDR1 and CDR2: SGHAT, FQNNGV.